The sequence of this T cell receptor (beta chain) was determined in a study of graft-versus-host responses after intestinal transplantation. About the research overall: Grafts that recipients had were multivisceral, liver-intestinal, or isolated intestinal transplants.

About this clone: The antigen is unknown.

Assay: immunoSEQ multiplex PCR; the TCRdb copy retains only in-frame clones and omits some. The sample gives about 90,000 clones, under 85% of which show up once; approximately 17% is in the top ten. Study-level results: Levels of circulating GvH clones at their peak were associated with early post-transplant HvG declines. GvH clones appeared in recipient marrow, some first in ileum or blood.

Trimming shortened V by 0 bases and J by 9 bases, and 15 bases separated the two germline ends. CDR3 length equals 16 residues. The sequenced sample was unstimulated CD8+ T cells sorted from spleen or lymph node cells, obtained before intestinal transplant. The TCR comes from a human donor who received an intestinal transplant. The V and J genes are TRBV23-1 and TRBJ1-6; D remains unclear. Being an ORF, TRBV23-1 has a function that is uncertain. CDR3 nucleotides: TGCGCCAGCAGTCAATCGACGCGGTTTTCGGGTTCACCCCTCCACTTT. It specifies CASSQSTRFSGSPLHF.